The clone carrying this TCR beta chain was detected a few times. Its antigen remains unknown. TCRdb analysed the 5' RACE reads with MiXCR anew, one entry per CDR3 protein. Of 120,000 to 150,000 distinct CDR3 sequences listed, 11% to 15% were seen once; the top ten hold around 30%. This specimen belongs to a study of T-cell memory formation after mild COVID-19. With 3 bases removed from V and 2 bases from J, the gap between germline ends came to 15 bases. The germline V gene encodes CDR1 SGDLS and CDR2 YYNGEE. CDR3 length equals 15 residues. Study-wide results and caveats: Clones that shrank (day 15 to 85) were balanced CD4/CD8, whereas later expanders leaned CD4+.

This sequence joins TRBV9 and TRBJ2-7; tentatively, D is TRBD1 (8 bases). The sequenced sample consisted of PBMCs or a T cell subset sorted from them (not recorded which). This TCR was sampled from an adult woman who had mild COVID-19 (a few samples of this study predate the infection). Cell type and time point are not known. The CDR3 bases are TGTGCCAGCAGCGGGGGGGGGACAGGACCCTACGAGCAGTACTTC. Translating it yields CASSGGGTGPYEQYF.